This entry lists 11 T cell receptor beta chains sequenced from one sample in a study of shared clonotypes between healthy human individuals. Some clones are missing from TCRdb's copy, which holds only in-frame ones; the method was immunoSEQ multiplex PCR. The table has about 2.4 million clones, over 85% seen once. Material: naive CD4+ T cells from PBMCs. As to subset: CD45RA+ positively selected. These receptors came from a man between 18 and 29 years old in good health. Some clones in this sample may be carry-over from other donors' samples.

The V gene is TRBV7-9, the J gene TRBJ1-1, with D tentatively TRBD1 (5 bases). Germline loops: CDR1 SEHNR, CDR2 FQNEAQ (reference sequence). V lost 3 bases and J lost 0, with 11 bases in between. The CDR3 totals 15 residues. The CDR3: CASSFRPDMNTEAFF. DNA of the CDR3: TGTGCCAGCAGCTTTCGACCGGACATGAACACTGAAGCTTTCTTT.

V and J are TRBV28 and TRBJ1-2; D gene ambiguous. CDR1 is MDHEN, CDR2 SYDVKM, per germline. There are 13 residues in the CDR3. The ends were cut back, 5 bases at V and 4 bases at J, with 11 bases in the middle. CDR3 protein: CASSPPPSYGYTF. The CDR3 nucleotides are TGTGCCAGCAGTCCCCCTCCGTCCTATGGCTACACCTTC.

This rearrangement joins TRBV18 to TRBJ2-5; 8 nucleotides line up with TRBD1. Germline CDR1 KGHSH, CDR2 LQKENI. The CDR3 sequence is 14 residues long. V shed 8 bases, J shed 6 bases, and the junction held 11 bases outside the gene matches. The CDR3 sequence: CASARTGNWKTQYF. The CDR3, as DNA: TGTGCCAGCGCCCGGACAGGGAATTGGAAGACCCAGTACTTC.

The chain combines TRBV6-5 with TRBJ1-5, with D possibly matching TRBD1 (5 bases). This CDR3 has 14 amino acids. Trimming stripped 2 bases from V and 6 bases from J, with 11 bases between. Germline CDR1 and CDR2: MNHEY and SVGAGI. The CDR3 is CASSYGGTTQPQHF. The CDR3, as DNA: TGTGCCAGCAGTTACGGGGGGACTACTCAGCCCCAGCATTTT.

The count of this clone is one. The V and J genes are TRBV25-1 and TRBJ2-2; D not resolved. Per the germline V gene, CDR1 is MGHDK and CDR2 is SYGVNS. V lost 8 bases, J lost 0 bases, and 7 bases lay in between. This CDR3 contains 13 residues. The CDR3 here is CASASTNTGELFF. In DNA form, the CDR3 reads TGTGCCAGCGCTTCCACGAACACCGGGGAGCTGTTTTTT.

This chain connects TRBV11-3 to TRBJ2-5; 10 nucleotides agree with TRBD1. The CDR3 length is 15 residues. Trimming cost V 6 bases and J 2 bases; bases outside gene matches: 6. From germline, CDR1 is SGHNT and CDR2 YENEEA. Written as DNA, the CDR3 is TGTGCCAGCAGTTCTGACAGGGGGCAGCAAGAGACCCAGTACTTC. Residues: CASSSDRGQQETQYF. Variable domain in full (rest from reference TRBV11-3 and TRBJ2-5): EAGVVQSPRYKIIEKKQPVAFWCNPISGHNTLYWYLQNLGQGPELLIRYENEEAVDDSQLPKDRFSAERLKGVDSTLKIQPAELGDSAVYLCASSSDRGQQETQYFGPGTRLLVL.

The V gene is TRBV18, the J gene TRBJ1-1; D perhaps matches TRBD1 (5 bases). The CDR3 spans 14 residues. The germline CDR1 and CDR2 sequences are KGHSH and LQKENI. V gave up 0 bases and J gave up 4 bases, with 9 bases separating them. CDR3 sequence (DNA): TGTGCCAGCTCACCACCACAGGATGGCACTGAAGCTTTCTTT. Amino acid sequence: CASSPPQDGTEAFF.

The chain recombines TRBV18 with TRBJ2-5, with TRBD1 matching over 12 bases. The CDR3 extends over 17 amino acids. J was trimmed by 5 bases and V by 2 bases; bases with no gene match: 9. Germline V CDR1 and CDR2: KGHSH, LQKENI. The CDR3 coding sequence is TGTGCCAGCTCACCATTGCGAGGGACAGGGGGCCTGGAGACCCAGTACTTC. It codes for CASSPLRGTGGLETQYF. The variable domain in full, with the rest retrieved from reference TRBV18 and TRBJ2-5, is NAGVMQNPRHLVRRRGQEARLRCSPMKGHSHVYWYRQLPEEGLKFMVYLQKENIIDESGMPKERFSAEFPKEGPSILRIQQVVRGDSAAYFCASSPLRGTGGLETQYFGPGTRLLVL.

This chain connects TRBV5-6 to TRBJ1-5, with a tentative D call TRBD1 (5 bases). V gave up 0 bases and J gave up 1 base, with 11 bases separating them. This CDR3 contains 16 residues. Per germline, CDR1 SGHDT and CDR2 YYEEEE. The CDR3 loop reads CASSLVGRDSNQPQHF. Written as DNA, the CDR3 is TGTGCCAGCAGCTTGGTTGGCAGGGACAGCAATCAGCCCCAGCATTTT.

V is TRBV28 and J is TRBJ2-3; TRBD2 agrees at 11 bases. Germline V gives CDR1 MDHEN, CDR2 SYDVKM. The V and J ends lost 9 bases and 2 bases, in that order; junction bases with no gene match: 10. The CDR3 runs to 16 residues. In DNA, the CDR3 is TGTGCCAGTCGTACCCCGGGACTAGCGGCCACAGATACGCAGTATTTT. Amino acid sequence: CASRTPGLAATDTQYF.

V gene TRBV28 combines with J gene TRBJ2-1; 8 nucleotides match TRBD1. Germline loops: CDR1 MDHEN, CDR2 SYDVKM. V dropped 6 bases and J dropped 1; count of bases not matched to a gene: 5. This CDR3 is 15 amino acids long. The CDR3 nucleotides read TGTGCCAGCAGCCAAGGGACAGGATCCTACAATGAGCAGTTCTTC. Its protein is CASSQGTGSYNEQFF.